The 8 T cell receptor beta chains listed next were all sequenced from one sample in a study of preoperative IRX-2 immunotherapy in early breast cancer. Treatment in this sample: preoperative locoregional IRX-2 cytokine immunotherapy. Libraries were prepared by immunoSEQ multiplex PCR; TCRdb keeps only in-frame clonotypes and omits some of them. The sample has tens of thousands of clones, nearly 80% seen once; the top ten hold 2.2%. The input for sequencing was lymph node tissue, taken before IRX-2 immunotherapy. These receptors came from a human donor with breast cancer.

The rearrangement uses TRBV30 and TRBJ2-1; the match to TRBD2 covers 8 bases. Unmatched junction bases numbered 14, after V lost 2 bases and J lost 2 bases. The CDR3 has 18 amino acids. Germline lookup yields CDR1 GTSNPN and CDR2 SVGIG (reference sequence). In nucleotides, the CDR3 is TGTGCCTGGAGTACCGGATATTTCACTAGCGGAACCTACAATGAGCAGTTCTTC. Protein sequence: CAWSTGYFTSGTYNEQFF.

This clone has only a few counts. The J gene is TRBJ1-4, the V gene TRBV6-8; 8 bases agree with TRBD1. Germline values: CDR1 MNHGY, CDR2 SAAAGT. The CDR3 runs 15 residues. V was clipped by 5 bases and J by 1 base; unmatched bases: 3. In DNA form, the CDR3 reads TGTGCCAGCAGTCCCGGACAGGGAACTAATGAAAAACTGTTTTTT. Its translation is CASSPGQGTNEKLFF.

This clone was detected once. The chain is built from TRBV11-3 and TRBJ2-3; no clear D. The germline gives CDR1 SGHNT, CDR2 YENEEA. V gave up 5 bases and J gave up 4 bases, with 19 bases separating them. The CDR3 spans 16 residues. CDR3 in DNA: TGTGCCAGCAGCACAATCCATAGAATTAGCTCAGATACGCAGTATTTT. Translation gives CASSTIHRISSDTQYF.

The CDR3 is CASSSPGQGGYGYTF. Written as DNA, the CDR3 is TGTGCCAGCAGCTCTCCGGGACAGGGTGGCTATGGCTACACCTTC. This chain joins TRBV11-3 and TRBJ1-2; TRBD1 matches 9 bases. Trimming cost V 4 bases and J 4 bases; bases outside gene matches: 7. Germline-derived CDR1 and CDR2 are SGHNT and YENEEA. There are 15 residues in the CDR3.

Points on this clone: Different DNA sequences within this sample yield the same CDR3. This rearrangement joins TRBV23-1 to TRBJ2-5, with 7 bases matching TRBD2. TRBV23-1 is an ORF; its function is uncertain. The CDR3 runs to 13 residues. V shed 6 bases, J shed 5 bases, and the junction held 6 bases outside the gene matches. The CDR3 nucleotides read TGCGCCAGCAGCTTCGGACTAGAGGAGACCCAGTACTTC. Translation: CASSFGLEETQYF.

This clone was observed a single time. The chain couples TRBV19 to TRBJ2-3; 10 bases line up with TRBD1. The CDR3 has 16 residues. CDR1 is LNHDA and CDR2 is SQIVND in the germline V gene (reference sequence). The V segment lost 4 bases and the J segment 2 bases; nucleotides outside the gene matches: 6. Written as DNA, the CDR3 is TGTGCCAGTAGTAGTCGACAGGGGGCCTACACAGATACGCAGTATTTT. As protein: CASSSRQGAYTDTQYF.

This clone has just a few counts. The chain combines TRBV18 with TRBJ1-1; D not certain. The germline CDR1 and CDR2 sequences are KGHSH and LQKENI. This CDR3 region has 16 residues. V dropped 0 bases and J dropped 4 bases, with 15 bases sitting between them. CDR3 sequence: CASSPPLRALSTEAFF. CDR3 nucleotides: TGTGCCAGCTCACCACCCCTCCGGGCCCTCAGCACTGAAGCTTTCTTT.

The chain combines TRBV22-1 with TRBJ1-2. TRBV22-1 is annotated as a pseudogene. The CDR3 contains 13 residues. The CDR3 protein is CASSSSSNYGYTF. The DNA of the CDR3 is TGTGCCAGCAGTTCGTCGTCGAACTATGGCTACACCTTC.